This entry lists 29 T cell receptor beta chains sequenced from one sample in a study of blood T cell repertoires in COVID-19. Method: immunoSEQ multiplex PCR; TCRdb's copy keeps in-frame clones and lacks some. The table shows approximately 77,000 clones, with 80% occurring only once. The sequencing input was peripheral blood. Receptors originate from a woman aged 70-85 years with acute or convalescent COVID-19.

This chain joins TRBV6-5 and TRBJ1-1; 8 bases are a match to TRBD1. V lost 6 bases and J lost 4; bases outside the gene matches: 7. The CDR3 covers 14 residues. CDR1 and CDR2 (germline): MNHEY, SVGAGI. The CDR3 spells CASSRNRGATEAFF. For the CDR3, the DNA is TGTGCCAGCAGCCGTAACAGGGGGGCCACTGAAGCTTTCTTT.

In DNA, the CDR3 is TGTGCCAGCAGCCAGGACAGGGCGGGGTGGCAAGCTTTCTTT. Protein product: CASSQDRAGWQAFF. The V and J genes are TRBV3-1 (or the pseudogene TRBV3-2) and TRBJ1-1, with TRBD1 matching 8 bases. CDR1 is LGHDT and CDR2 is YNNKEL in the germline V gene (reference sequence). The CDR3 loop spans 14 amino acids. Germline trimming cut 3 bases from V and 9 bases from J; bases unmatched to any gene: 9.

The chain carries TRBV15 and TRBJ2-1; 11 positions match TRBD2. The CDR3 totals 14 residues. Germline V gene data show CDR1 as LNHNV and CDR2 as YYDKDF (reference sequence). V was pared by 8 bases and J by 5 bases, with 5 bases of the junction left unmatched. The CDR3 protein is CATQTSGVDNEQFF. In DNA, the CDR3 is TGTGCCACCCAGACTAGCGGGGTGGACAATGAGCAGTTCTTC.

This chain uses TRBV6-2 or TRBV6-3 with TRBJ2-7; D might be TRBD1 (5 bases). The CDR3 runs to 12 residues. The V end was cut by 5 bases, the J end by 6 bases, with 11 bases between. Germline values: CDR1 MNHEY, CDR2 SVGEGT. Here the CDR3 DNA reads TGTGCCAGCAGTGACGACAGCTCCGAGCAGTACTTC. This sequence encodes CASSDDSSEQYF.

The rearrangement joins TRBV11-3 to TRBJ2-5, with 9 bases lining up with TRBD1. Germline V gene data show CDR1 as SGHNT and CDR2 as YENEEA. After removal of 3 bases from V and 12 bases from J, the junction contained 5 bases not matched to a gene. CDR3 size: 12 residues. CDR3 in DNA: TGTGCCAGCAGCTTTTCCCGGGACAGGGAGTACTTC. This translates into CASSFSRDREYF.

This clone was counted only a few times. The chain employs TRBV28 and TRBJ1-6, with D possibly matching TRBD1 (5 bases). CDR3 length equals 15 residues. The ends were cut back, 3 bases at V and 10 bases at J, with 16 bases in the middle. The V gene's germline CDR1 is MDHEN and CDR2 SYDVKM. CDR3 nucleotide sequence: TGTGCCAGCAGTTTTCGCCGCGCGGGGGGATCACCCCTCCACTTT. Protein sequence: CASSFRRAGGSPLHF.

The chain employs TRBV11-2 and TRBJ2-5, with D possibly TRBD1 on 6 matching bases. V dropped 4 bases and J dropped 4 bases, with 16 bases sitting between them. From germline, CDR1 is SGHAT and CDR2 FQNNGV. The CDR3 consists of 15 residues. CDR3: CASSSPRGPGETQYF. DNA for the CDR3: TGTGCCAGCAGCTCCCCCAGGGGACCGGGAGAGACCCAGTACTTC.

V usage is TRBV14 and J usage is TRBJ1-6; D is undetermined. The germline V gene has CDR1 SGHDN and CDR2 FVKESK. The CDR3 spans 13 residues. Trimming removed 5 bases from V and 10 bases from J, with 12 bases in between. The CDR3 DNA follows: TGTGCCAGCAGCGAAAAATTAGCCTCACCCCTCCACTTT. This encodes CASSEKLASPLHF.

The V and J genes are TRBV27 and TRBJ1-4; D remains unclear. Germline values: CDR1 MNHEY, CDR2 SMNVEV (reference sequence). The CDR3 sequence is 15 residues long. V gave up 6 bases and J gave up 11 bases, with 22 bases separating them. CDR3 coding DNA: TGTGCCAGCAGCACCGCAAAAGAGCCGACTGGGAAACTGTTTTTT. As protein: CASSTAKEPTGKLFF.

This clone was seen just once. V and J are TRBV20-1 and TRBJ1-1, with a possible D match to TRBD1 (5 bases). The germline V gene encodes CDR1 DFQATT and CDR2 SNEGSKA (reference sequence). This CDR3 is 13 amino acids long. V shed 3 bases and J shed 4 bases, with 12 bases lying between them. The CDR3 sequence: CSASTLGGTEAFF. For the CDR3, the DNA is TGCAGTGCTAGTACCCTCGGGGGCACTGAAGCTTTCTTT.

CDR3 loop: CASSRGQGGRYEQYF. The CDR3 DNA sequence: TGTGCCAGCAGCCGGGGACAGGGGGGAAGGTACGAGCAGTACTTC. The chain is built from TRBV11-3 and TRBJ2-7; 11 nucleotides align to TRBD1. This CDR3 is 15 amino acids long. In germline, CDR1 is SGHNT, CDR2 YENEEA. V lost 5 bases to trimming and J lost 4 bases; unmatched junction nucleotides: 7. The complete variable domain, with remaining parts taken from reference TRBV11-3 and TRBJ2-7, reads EAGVVQSPRYKIIEKKQPVAFWCNPISGHNTLYWYLQNLGQGPELLIRYENEEAVDDSQLPKDRFSAERLKGVDSTLKIQPAELGDSAVYLCASSRGQGGRYEQYFGPGTRLTVT.

This clone was counted once. The chain employs TRBV4-3 and TRBJ1-1, with a tentative D call TRBD1 (5 bases). Germline loops: CDR1 LGHNA, CDR2 YSLEER. The CDR3 is 15 amino acids. V lost 0 bases and J 0 bases, leaving 8 bases between the germline ends. DNA of the CDR3: TGCGCCAGCAGCCAAGATTCAGGGATGAACACTGAAGCTTTCTTT. As protein: CASSQDSGMNTEAFF.

This CDR3 is CASSFSPRVGANVLTF. In DNA form, the CDR3 reads TGCGCCAGCAGCTTTAGCCCCCGGGTTGGGGCCAACGTCCTGACTTTC. The chain links TRBV5-1 to TRBJ2-6; D gene unclear. The CDR3 runs 16 residues. CDR1 and CDR2 from the germline V gene are SGHRS and YFSETQ. V was shortened by 2 bases and J by 3 bases, with 12 bases between the two germline ends.

The count of this clone is one. The chain is built from TRBV18 and TRBJ1-2; 8 bases are shared with TRBD1. CDR3 length: 14 amino acids. The germline V gene has CDR1 KGHSH and CDR2 LQKENI. Trimming took 5 bases from V and 8 from J; bases not matched to a gene: 10. In nucleotides, the CDR3 is TGTGCCAGCTCATTAGAGGACAGGGACAACGGCTACACCTTC. This encodes CASSLEDRDNGYTF.

The gene calls are TRBV14 and TRBJ2-7, with D perhaps TRBD1 (5 bases). V shed 4 bases and J shed 3 bases, with 16 bases lying between them. This CDR3 comprises 15 residues. CDR1 and CDR2 from the germline V gene are SGHDN and FVKESK. The chain's CDR3 is CASSRERGLSYEQYF. The CDR3 region has the DNA TGTGCCAGCAGCCGAGAAAGGGGCCTGAGCTACGAGCAGTACTTC.

CDR3 residues: CASSQGADEKLFF. CDR3 nucleotide sequence: TGTGCCAGCTCACAGGGGGCCGATGAAAAACTGTTTTTT. The gene calls are TRBV18 and TRBJ1-4; TRBD1 matches 7 bases. The CDR3 is 13 residues long. Looked up from germline, CDR1 is KGHSH and CDR2 is LQKENI. V shed 4 bases, J shed 6 bases, and the junction held 2 bases outside the gene matches.

V usage is TRBV6-6 and J usage is TRBJ1-5; the D gene is possibly TRBD1 (5 bases). This CDR3 spans 16 amino acids. In germline, CDR1 is MNHNY, CDR2 SVGAGI (reference sequence). Trimming pared 6 bases from V and 0 bases from J, leaving 15 bases between. In DNA, the CDR3 is TGTGCCAGCAGCATCGGGACTGGTTATAGCAATCAGCCCCAGCATTTT. It translates to CASSIGTGYSNQPQHF.

The chain has TRBV4-3 and TRBJ2-1; tentative D call: TRBD1 (5 bases). The germline V and J ends were trimmed by 4 bases and 4 bases, with 8 bases remaining between them. Germline CDR1 and CDR2: LGHNA and YSLEER. The CDR3 totals 13 residues. The chain's CDR3 is CASSRDSYNEQFF. For the CDR3, the DNA is TGCGCCAGCAGCCGAGACAGTTACAATGAGCAGTTCTTC.

The chain recombines TRBV6-6 with TRBJ1-6, with D possibly being TRBD1 (5 bases). V lost 2 bases, J lost 9 bases, and 11 bases lay in between. CDR3 length: 14 residues. Germline-derived CDR1 and CDR2 are MNHNY and SVGAGI (reference sequence). CDR3 sequence reads: CASSYGDFISPLHF. CDR3 nucleotide sequence: TGTGCCAGCAGTTACGGGGACTTCATTTCACCCCTCCACTTT.

The V and J genes are TRBV19 and TRBJ1-1, with TRBD1 matching 7 bases. CDR3 size: 14 residues. V was pared by 8 bases and J by 2 bases, with 8 bases of the junction left unmatched. Germline V gives CDR1 LNHDA, CDR2 SQIVND (reference sequence). The CDR3 DNA sequence: TGTGCCAGTCGCAACGACAGGGTTAACACTGAAGCTTTCTTT. Translation gives CASRNDRVNTEAFF. Full variable domain (missing parts from reference TRBV19 and TRBJ1-1): DGGITQSPKYLFRKEGQNVTLSCEQNLNHDAMYWYRQDPGQGLRLIYYSQIVNDFQKGDIAEGYSVSREKKESFPLTVTSAQKNPTAFYLCASRNDRVNTEAFFGQGTRLTVV.

This clone has just a few counts. The rearrangement joins TRBV5-4 to TRBJ1-2; D uncertain. The germline CDR1 and CDR2 sequences are SGHNT and YYREEE (reference sequence). The CDR3 totals 13 residues. The germline V and J ends were trimmed by 4 bases and 4 bases, with 11 bases remaining between them. The CDR3, as DNA: TGTGCCAGCAGCCAGGAATCTTCCTATGGCTACACCTTC. Translated: CASSQESSYGYTF.

This rearrangement joins TRBV3-1 (or the pseudogene TRBV3-2) to TRBJ1-5; possibly TRBD1 for D (5 bases). The germline gives CDR1 LGHDT, CDR2 YNNKEL (reference sequence). Between the trimmed V and J ends, which lost 5 bases and 5 bases, there was a span of 10 bases. The CDR3 has 13 amino acids. This CDR3 is CASSWTPYQPQHF. The CDR3 nucleotides are TGTGCCAGCAGCTGGACACCCTATCAGCCCCAGCATTTT.

The chain has TRBV6-6 and TRBJ1-3, with 10 positions matching TRBD1. V was pared by 7 bases and J by 4 bases, with 10 bases of the junction left unmatched. The CDR3 runs 16 residues. Germline lookup yields CDR1 MNHNY and CDR2 SVGAGI (reference sequence). CDR3 region: CASKKGQGSQGNTIYF. DNA of the CDR3: TGTGCCAGCAAGAAGGGACAGGGGTCGCAAGGAAACACCATATATTTT.

Concerning this clone: The same CDR3 is also encoded by other DNA sequences in this sample. This chain joins TRBV9 and TRBJ1-5; 10 positions match TRBD1. The CDR3 covers 14 residues. The V gene end was trimmed by 0 bases and the J gene end by 7 bases; junction bases not matched to a gene: 1. Germline V gene sequence: CDR1 SGDLS, CDR2 YYNGEE. The chain's CDR3 is CASSVGTGGQPQHF. The CDR3 nucleotides read TGTGCCAGCAGCGTAGGGACAGGGGGGCAGCCCCAGCATTTT. Drawing the rest from reference TRBV9 and TRBJ1-5, the complete variable domain is DSGVTQTPKHLITATGQRVTLRCSPRSGDLSVYWYQQSLDQGLQFLIQYYNGEERAKGNILERFSAQQFPDLHSELNLSSLELGDSALYFCASSVGTGGQPQHFGDGTRLSIL.

V and J are TRBV9 and TRBJ2-4, with TRBD2 identical over 10 bases. The CDR3 runs to 16 residues. V lost 4 bases to trimming and J lost 2 bases; unmatched junction nucleotides: 6. Germline V gene lookup returns CDR1 SGDLS and CDR2 YYNGEE. CDR3 sequence reads: CASSSQRGGPKNIQYF. CDR3 nucleotides: TGTGCCAGCAGCTCCCAGCGGGGGGGCCCCAAAAACATTCAGTACTTC.

The chain links TRBV2 to TRBJ2-5; 13 positions match TRBD2. The CDR3 sequence is 16 residues long. V lost 6 bases and J lost 7; bases outside the gene matches: 11. CDR1 is SNHLY and CDR2 is FYNNEI in the germline V gene. The CDR3 DNA reads as TGTGCCAGCAGCCTACTAGCGGGGGGGACTACAGGGACCCAGTACTTC. Protein: CASSLLAGGTTGTQYF.

This sequence joins TRBV4-2 and TRBJ1-2; 9 nucleotides line up with TRBD1. CDR3 size: 15 residues. V lost 5 bases to trimming and J lost 8 bases; unmatched junction nucleotides: 12. CDR1 and CDR2 from the germline V gene are LGHNA and YNFKEQ. The CDR3 DNA follows: TGTGCCAGCAGCTCGGAATGGGGACAGGGAACCGGCTACACCTTC. It specifies CASSSEWGQGTGYTF.

The rearrangement uses TRBV7-9 and TRBJ2-3, with 8 bases fitting TRBD1. From germline, CDR1 is SEHNR and CDR2 FQNEAQ (reference sequence). This CDR3 region has 15 residues. The V segment lost 5 bases and the J segment 3 bases; nucleotides outside the gene matches: 7. As DNA, the CDR3 is TGTGCCAGCAGCCCTCCAGGGGGCGTGACAGATACGCAGTATTTT. Translating it yields CASSPPGGVTDTQYF.

The chain combines TRBV5-1 with TRBJ2-3, with 7 bases fitting TRBD2. The CDR3 consists of 15 residues. Germline V gene lookup returns CDR1 SGHRS and CDR2 YFSETQ. Trimming removed 7 bases from V and 4 bases from J; junction bases left unmatched: 12. CDR3 region: CASSQTGGYADTQYF. CDR3 in DNA: TGCGCCAGCTCCCAGACCGGGGGGTATGCAGATACGCAGTATTTT. Variable domain in full (rest from reference TRBV5-1 and TRBJ2-3): KAGVTQTPRYLIKTRGQQVTLSCSPISGHRSVSWYQQTPGQGLQFLFEYFSETQRNKGNFPGRFSGRQFSNSRSEMNVSTLELGDSALYLCASSQTGGYADTQYFGPGTRLTVL.